This TCR beta chain derives from a study of blood T cell repertoires in COVID-19. Germline V gene data show CDR1 as SGDLS and CDR2 as YYNGEE. The CDR3 length is 15 residues. V lost 2 bases and J lost 12, with 21 bases in between. The protocol was immunoSEQ multiplex PCR, while the TCRdb copy is restricted to in-frame clones and leaves out a portion. The table lists about 100,000 clones, approximately 83% of them singletons, with approximately 3.3% in the top ten. The specimen sequenced was peripheral blood. The clonotype comes from a woman aged 80 or over with active or convalescent COVID-19. This chain links TRBV9 with TRBJ2-1; D perhaps matches TRBD2 (6 bases). The CDR3 DNA reads as TGTGCCAGCAGCGTCGCCTGGGACTCCTTGGCATCGCAGTTCTTC. The encoded protein is CASSVAWDSLASQFF. Full variable domain (outside the CDR3, taken from reference TRBV9 and TRBJ2-1): DSGVTQTPKHLITATGQRVTLRCSPRSGDLSVYWYQQSLDQGLQFLIQYYNGEERAKGNILERFSAQQFPDLHSELNLSSLELGDSALYFCASSVAWDSLASQFFGPGTRLTVL.